This TCR beta chain was observed in a study of cytomegalovirus exposure and HLA in healthy donors. Study outcomes and limitations: TCR beta sequences reportedly predicted the HLA-A and HLA-B alleles of most subjects accurately. Productive status was seen about 90% or about 30% of the time for most TCR beta V segments in an earlier analysis.

For this clone: Its specificity is unknown.

The PCR used 60 Vbeta and 13 Jbeta primers. Some clones are missing from TCRdb's copy, which holds only in-frame ones; the method was immunoSEQ multiplex PCR. In the table there are around 130,000 clones, about 86% of which are singletons. The V gene's germline CDR1 is LGHNA and CDR2 YNFKEQ. CDR3 size: 15 residues. The V end lost 1 base, the J end lost 6 bases, and 13 bases lay between the germline ends. This TCR was sampled from a young man in good health and CMV-seronegative. V gene TRBV4-2 combines with J gene TRBJ1-5, with D possibly matching TRBD1 (6 bases). The sample was PBMCs. CDR3 DNA: TGTGCCAGCAGCCAAGTGGTAGAGGGGGTTCAGCCCCAGCATTTT. This sequence encodes CASSQVVEGVQPQHF.